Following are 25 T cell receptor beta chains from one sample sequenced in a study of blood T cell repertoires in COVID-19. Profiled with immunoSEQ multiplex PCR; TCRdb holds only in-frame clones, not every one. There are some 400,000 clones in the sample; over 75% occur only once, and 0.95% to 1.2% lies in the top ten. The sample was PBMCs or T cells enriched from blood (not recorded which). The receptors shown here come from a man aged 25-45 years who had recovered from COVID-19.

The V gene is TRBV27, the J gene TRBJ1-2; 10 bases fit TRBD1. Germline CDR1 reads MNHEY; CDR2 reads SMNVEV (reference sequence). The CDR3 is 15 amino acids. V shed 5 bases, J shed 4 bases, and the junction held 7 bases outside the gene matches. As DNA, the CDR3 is TGTGCCAGCAGTCGACAGGGGGCTCACTCCTATGGCTACACCTTC. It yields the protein CASSRQGAHSYGYTF.

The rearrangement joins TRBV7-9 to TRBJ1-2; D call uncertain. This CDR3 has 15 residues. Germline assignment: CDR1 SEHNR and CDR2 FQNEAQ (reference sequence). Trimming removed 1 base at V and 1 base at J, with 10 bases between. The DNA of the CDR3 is TGTGCCAGCAGCTTAGGTCAGGCCGTTAACTATGGCTACACCTTC. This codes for CASSLGQAVNYGYTF.

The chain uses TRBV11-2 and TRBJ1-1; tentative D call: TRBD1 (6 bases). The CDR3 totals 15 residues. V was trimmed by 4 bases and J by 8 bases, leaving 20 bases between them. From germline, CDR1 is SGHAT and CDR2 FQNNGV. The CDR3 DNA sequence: TGTGCCAGCAGCTCCGTTTCCACCCGGGGGGCGGAAGCTTTCTTT. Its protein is CASSSVSTRGAEAFF.

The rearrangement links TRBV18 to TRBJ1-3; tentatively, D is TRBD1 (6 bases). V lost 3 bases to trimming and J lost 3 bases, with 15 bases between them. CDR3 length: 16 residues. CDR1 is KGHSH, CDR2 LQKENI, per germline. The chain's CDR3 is CASSPMPGDGGNTIYF. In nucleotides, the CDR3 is TGTGCCAGCTCACCGATGCCAGGGGACGGTGGAAACACCATATATTTT. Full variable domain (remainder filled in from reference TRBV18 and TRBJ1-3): NAGVMQNPRHLVRRRGQEARLRCSPMKGHSHVYWYRQLPEEGLKFMVYLQKENIIDESGMPKERFSAEFPKEGPSILRIQQVVRGDSAAYFCASSPMPGDGGNTIYFGEGSWLTVV.

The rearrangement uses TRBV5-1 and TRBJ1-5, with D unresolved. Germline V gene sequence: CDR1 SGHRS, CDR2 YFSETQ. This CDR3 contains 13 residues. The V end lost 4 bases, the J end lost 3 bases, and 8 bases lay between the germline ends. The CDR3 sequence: CASSPSPNQPQHF. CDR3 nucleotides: TGCGCCAGCAGCCCTAGCCCCAATCAGCCCCAGCATTTT.

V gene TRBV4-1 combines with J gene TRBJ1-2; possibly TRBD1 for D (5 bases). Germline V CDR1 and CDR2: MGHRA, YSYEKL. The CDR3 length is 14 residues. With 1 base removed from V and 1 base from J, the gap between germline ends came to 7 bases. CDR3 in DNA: TGCGCCAGCAGCCAAGTCAGGGATAACTATGGCTACACCTTC. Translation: CASSQVRDNYGYTF.

The CDR3 DNA follows: TGCGCCAGCAGCTTGCAGTCCAGTTCTAACTATGGCTACACCTTC. This codes for CASSLQSSSNYGYTF. The V call is TRBV5-1, the J call TRBJ1-2, with D unresolved. Germline lookup yields CDR1 SGHRS and CDR2 YFSETQ. The V end lost 1 base, the J end lost 0 bases, and 10 bases lay between the germline ends. The CDR3 is 15 residues long.

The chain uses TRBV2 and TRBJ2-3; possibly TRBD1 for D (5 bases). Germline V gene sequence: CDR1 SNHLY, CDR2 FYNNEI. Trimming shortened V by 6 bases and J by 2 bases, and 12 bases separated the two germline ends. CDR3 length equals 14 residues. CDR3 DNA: TGTGCCAGCAGCCCTGGGGCTCTCACAGATACGCAGTATTTT. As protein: CASSPGALTDTQYF.

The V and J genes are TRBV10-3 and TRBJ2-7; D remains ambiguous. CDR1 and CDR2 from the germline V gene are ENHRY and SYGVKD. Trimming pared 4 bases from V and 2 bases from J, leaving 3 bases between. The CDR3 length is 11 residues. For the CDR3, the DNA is TGTGCCATCAGTGGGCCCTACGAGCAGTACTTC. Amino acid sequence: CAISGPYEQYF.

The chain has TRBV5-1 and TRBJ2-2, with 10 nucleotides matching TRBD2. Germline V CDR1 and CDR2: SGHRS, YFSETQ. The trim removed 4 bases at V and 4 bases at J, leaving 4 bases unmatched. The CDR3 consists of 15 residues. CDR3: CASSRGTSVTGELFF. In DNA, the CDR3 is TGCGCCAGCAGCAGGGGGACTAGCGTCACCGGGGAGCTGTTTTTT.

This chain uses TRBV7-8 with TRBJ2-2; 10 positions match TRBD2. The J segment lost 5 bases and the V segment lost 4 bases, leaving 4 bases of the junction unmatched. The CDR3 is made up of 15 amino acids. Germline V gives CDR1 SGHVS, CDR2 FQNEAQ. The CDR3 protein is CASSYMTSGTGELFF. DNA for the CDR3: TGTGCCAGCAGCTACATGACTAGCGGGACCGGGGAGCTGTTTTTT.

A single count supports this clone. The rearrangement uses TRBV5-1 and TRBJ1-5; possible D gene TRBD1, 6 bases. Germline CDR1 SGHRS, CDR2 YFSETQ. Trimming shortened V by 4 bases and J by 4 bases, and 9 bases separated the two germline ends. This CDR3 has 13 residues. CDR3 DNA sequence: TGCGCCAGCAGCCCCGGACAGAATCAGCCCCAGCATTTT. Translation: CASSPGQNQPQHF. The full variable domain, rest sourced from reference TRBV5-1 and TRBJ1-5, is KAGVTQTPRYLIKTRGQQVTLSCSPISGHRSVSWYQQTPGQGLQFLFEYFSETQRNKGNFPGRFSGRQFSNSRSEMNVSTLELGDSALYLCASSPGQNQPQHFGDGTRLSIL.

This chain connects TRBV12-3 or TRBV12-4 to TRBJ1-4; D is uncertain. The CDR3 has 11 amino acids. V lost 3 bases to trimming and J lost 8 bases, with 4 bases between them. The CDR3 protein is CASSFSEKLFF. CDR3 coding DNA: TGTGCCAGCAGTTTTAGCGAAAAACTGTTTTTT.

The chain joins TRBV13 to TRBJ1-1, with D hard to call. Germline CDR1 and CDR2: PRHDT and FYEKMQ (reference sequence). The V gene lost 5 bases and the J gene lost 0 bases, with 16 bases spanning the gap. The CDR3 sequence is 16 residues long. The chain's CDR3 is CASSAHAGKMNTEAFF. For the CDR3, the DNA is TGTGCCAGCAGCGCCCACGCGGGGAAGATGAACACTGAAGCTTTCTTT.

The CDR3 coding sequence is TGTGCCAGCACCCTAGGGGGTTGGGAGACCCAGTACTTC. Its translation is CASTLGGWETQYF. The chain joins TRBV6-5 to TRBJ2-5; D may be TRBD1 (6 bases). Trimming removed 7 bases from V and 5 bases from J, with 14 bases in between. CDR1 and CDR2 (germline): MNHEY, SVGAGI. The length of the CDR3 is 13 residues.

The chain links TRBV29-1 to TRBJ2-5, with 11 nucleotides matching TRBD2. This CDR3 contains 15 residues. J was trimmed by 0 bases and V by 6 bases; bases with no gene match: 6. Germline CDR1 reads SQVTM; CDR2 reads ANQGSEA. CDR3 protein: CSVSGTSGYQETQYF. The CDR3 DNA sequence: TGCAGCGTGTCCGGGACTAGCGGATACCAAGAGACCCAGTACTTC. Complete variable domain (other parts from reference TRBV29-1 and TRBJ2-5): SAVISQKPSRDICQRGTSLTIQCQVDSQVTMMFWYRQQPGQSLTLIATANQGSEATYESGFVIDKFPISRPNLTFSTLTVSNMSPEDSSIYLCSVSGTSGYQETQYFGPGTRLLVL.

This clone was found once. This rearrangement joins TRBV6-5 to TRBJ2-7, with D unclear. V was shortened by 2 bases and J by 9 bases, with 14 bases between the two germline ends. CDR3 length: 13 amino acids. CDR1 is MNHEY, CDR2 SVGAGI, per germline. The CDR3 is CASSYDSSTRQYF. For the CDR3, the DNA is TGTGCCAGCAGTTACGATTCCTCTACGCGGCAGTACTTC.

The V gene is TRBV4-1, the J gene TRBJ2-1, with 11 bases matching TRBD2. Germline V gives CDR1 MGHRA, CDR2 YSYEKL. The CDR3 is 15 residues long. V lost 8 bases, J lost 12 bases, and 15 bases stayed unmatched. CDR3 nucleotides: TGCGCCAGCGGCACACTAGCGGGAGTAGGGGCTGGGCAGTTCTTC. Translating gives CASGTLAGVGAGQFF.

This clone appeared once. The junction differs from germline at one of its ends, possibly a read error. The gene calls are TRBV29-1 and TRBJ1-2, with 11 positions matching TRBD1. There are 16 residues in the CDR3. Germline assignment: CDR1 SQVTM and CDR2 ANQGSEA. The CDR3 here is CSVEGTGGVGSGGYTF. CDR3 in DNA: TGCAGCGTAGAAGGGACAGGGGGAGTTGGTTCTGGTGGCTACACCTTC.

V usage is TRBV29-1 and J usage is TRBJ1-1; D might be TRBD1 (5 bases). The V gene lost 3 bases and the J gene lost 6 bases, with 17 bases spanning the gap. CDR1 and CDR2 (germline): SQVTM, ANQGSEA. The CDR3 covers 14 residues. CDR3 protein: CSVEKQMGGPEAFF. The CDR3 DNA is TGCAGCGTTGAGAAACAAATGGGGGGACCTGAAGCTTTCTTT.

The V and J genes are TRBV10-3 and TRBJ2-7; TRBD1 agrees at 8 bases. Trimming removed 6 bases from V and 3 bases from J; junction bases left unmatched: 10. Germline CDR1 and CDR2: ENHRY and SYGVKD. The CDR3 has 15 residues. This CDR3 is CAISRGLANIYEQYF. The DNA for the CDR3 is TGTGCCATCAGCAGGGGGCTAGCGAATATCTACGAGCAGTACTTC.

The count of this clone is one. CDR3 protein: CASSPPPGRASNEQFF. In nucleotides, the CDR3 is TGTGCCAGCAGCCCCCCTCCCGGGAGGGCCTCGAATGAGCAGTTCTTC. The chain links TRBV9 to TRBJ2-1, with 8 bases lining up with TRBD2. CDR3 length: 16 residues. V was clipped by 4 bases and J by 7 bases; unmatched bases: 13. Germline CDR1 and CDR2: SGDLS and YYNGEE.

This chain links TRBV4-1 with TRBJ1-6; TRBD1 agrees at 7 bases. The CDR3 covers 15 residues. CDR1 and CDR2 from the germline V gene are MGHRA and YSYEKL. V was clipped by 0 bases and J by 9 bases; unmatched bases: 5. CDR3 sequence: CASSQDPGQLSPLHF. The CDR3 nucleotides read TGCGCCAGCAGCCAAGACCCGGGACAGCTTTCACCCCTCCACTTT.

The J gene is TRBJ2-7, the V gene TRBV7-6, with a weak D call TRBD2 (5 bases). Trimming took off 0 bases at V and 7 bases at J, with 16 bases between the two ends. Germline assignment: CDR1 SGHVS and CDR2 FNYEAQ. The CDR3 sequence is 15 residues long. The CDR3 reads CASSLAPRGTGEQYF. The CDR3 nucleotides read TGTGCCAGCAGCTTAGCCCCCCGGGGAACGGGTGAGCAGTACTTC.

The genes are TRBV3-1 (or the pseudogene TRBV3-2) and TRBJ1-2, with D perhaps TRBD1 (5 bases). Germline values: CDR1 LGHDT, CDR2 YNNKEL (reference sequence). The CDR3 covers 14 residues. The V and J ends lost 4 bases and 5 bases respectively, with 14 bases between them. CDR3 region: CASSPGTEGYGYTF. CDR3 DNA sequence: TGTGCCAGCAGCCCGGGGACGGAGGGATATGGCTACACCTTC.